Below, 26 T cell receptor beta chains from the same sample are listed, as sequenced in a study of T cells in Graves' hyperthyroidism and ophthalmopathy. TCR beta CDR3 region amplification was performed from RNA transcripts. First-round RT-PCR with HTBI primers amplified the TCR CDR3 region. TCRdb processed the multiplex PCR reads anew with MiXCR; each CDR3 protein has one entry. This sample has approximately 610,000 distinct CDR3 sequences, with roughly 14% found just once. The source material was blood. The origin of the receptors is a woman aged 40 to 50 with Graves' ophthalmopathy.

Ten or more counts support this clonotype. CDR3 residues: CASSGSSTLTEQYF. In DNA, the CDR3 is TGTGCCAGCAGTGGAAGTTCGACTTTGACCGAGCAGTACTTC. This rearrangement joins TRBV6-2 or TRBV6-3 to TRBJ2-7; D remains unclear. Germline assignment: CDR1 MNHEY and CDR2 SVGEGT. V was cut by 5 bases and J by 6 bases, with 17 bases left in between. CDR3 length: 14 amino acids.

V usage is TRBV6-2 or TRBV6-3 and J usage is TRBJ1-5; 12 bases are a match to TRBD1. This CDR3 has 14 amino acids. CDR1 is MNHEY and CDR2 is SVGEGT in the germline V gene. V was clipped by 8 bases and J by 9 bases; unmatched bases: 8. The CDR3 bases are TGTGCCAGCGTGGGGACAGGGGGCAGCGGGCCCCAGCATTTT. This translates into CASVGTGGSGPQHF.

The chain combines TRBV5-4 with TRBJ1-2; 8 bases map to TRBD1. Looked up from germline, CDR1 is SGHNT and CDR2 is YYREEE (reference sequence). The CDR3 is 15 amino acids. The ends lost 1 base at V and 8 bases at J; junction bases unmatched: 10. The CDR3 DNA is TGTGCCAGCAGCTTGTCACAGGGGGGGACAGGAGGCTACACCTTC. This sequence encodes CASSLSQGGTGGYTF.

The rearrangement uses TRBV4-2 and TRBJ1-3; D is possibly TRBD1 (5 bases). Germline assignment: CDR1 LGHNA and CDR2 YNFKEQ. The CDR3 covers 16 residues. Trimming left V 4 bases short and J 1 base short, with 14 bases between. CDR3 sequence: CASSPDLGGSGNTIYF. Here the CDR3 DNA reads TGTGCCAGCAGCCCGGATCTTGGGGGATCTGGAAACACCATATATTTT.

This clonotype was seen ten or more times. This chain uses TRBV6-2 or TRBV6-3 with TRBJ1-2, with D perhaps matching TRBD1 (5 bases). Germline V CDR1 and CDR2: MNHEY, SVGEGT. The CDR3 contains 13 residues. Between the trimmed V and J ends, which lost 6 bases and 3 bases, there was a span of 11 bases. CDR3: CASRPGLHYGYTF. Here the CDR3 DNA reads TGTGCCAGCAGGCCGGGACTCCACTATGGCTACACCTTC.

The J gene is TRBJ1-1, the V gene TRBV7-2, with 8 positions matching TRBD1. With 9 bases clipped from V and 4 bases from J, the junction kept 10 bases outside the gene matches. The V gene's germline CDR1 is SGHTA and CDR2 FQGNSA. The CDR3 loop spans 14 amino acids. The CDR3 is CASRTDRVGTEAFF. In DNA, the CDR3 is TGTGCCAGTAGGACGGACAGGGTGGGCACTGAAGCTTTCTTT.

This clonotype occurred many times. The V gene is TRBV20-1, the J gene TRBJ1-2; 10 nucleotides agree with TRBD1. The CDR3 extends over 14 amino acids. Trimming at V came to 5 bases and at J to 6 bases, leaving 9 bases not matched to a gene. Germline CDR1 and CDR2: DFQATT and SNEGSKA (reference sequence). Here the CDR3 DNA reads TGCAGTGCTGATGACAGGGGGCGACCTGATGGCTACACCTTC. It encodes CSADDRGRPDGYTF.

This clonotype was seen ten or more times. The rearrangement joins TRBV20-1 to TRBJ2-5; 14 bases line up with TRBD2. Germline CDR1 reads DFQATT; CDR2 reads SNEGSKA (reference sequence). The CDR3 spans 15 residues. The V and J ends lost 6 bases and 5 bases, in that order; junction bases with no gene match: 8. CDR3 DNA: TGCAGTGCCCCGACTAGCGGGAGGGCCCAGGAGACCCAGTACTTC. This sequence encodes CSAPTSGRAQETQYF.

The V gene is TRBV6-1, the J gene TRBJ2-7; the match to TRBD1 covers 11 bases. The CDR3 sequence is 14 residues long. Trimming removed 2 bases from V and 7 bases from J; junction bases left unmatched: 4. In germline, CDR1 is MNHNS, CDR2 SASEGT. The CDR3 DNA follows: TGTGCCAGCAGTGAACCGGGGGACAGGGGGGAGCAGTACTTC. Its protein is CASSEPGDRGEQYF.

This clonotype was counted many times. This chain joins TRBV7-3 and TRBJ2-5, with TRBD2 matching over 11 bases. Germline CDR1 and CDR2: SGHTA and FQGTGA. The length of the CDR3 is 16 residues. V lost 5 bases, J lost 2 bases, and 7 bases stayed unmatched. The CDR3 loop is CASSRGGTSGQETQYF. CDR3 nucleotides: TGTGCCAGCAGCCGGGGGGGGACTAGCGGACAAGAGACCCAGTACTTC.

The sample holds a few counts of this clonotype. The CDR3 is CASSVGGVYQETQYF. The CDR3 DNA follows: TGTGCCAGTAGTGTCGGAGGGGTGTACCAAGAGACCCAGTACTTC. This sequence joins TRBV19 and TRBJ2-5, with D possibly being TRBD2 (6 bases). Trimming pared 5 bases from V and 0 bases from J, leaving 13 bases between. This CDR3 comprises 15 residues. Germline values: CDR1 LNHDA, CDR2 SQIVND (reference sequence).

This clonotype has ten or more counts. The chain joins TRBV11-3 to TRBJ2-2; the D is unclear. The germline V and J ends were trimmed by 3 bases and 4 bases, with 9 bases remaining between them. Germline V gives CDR1 SGHNT, CDR2 YENEEA. The CDR3 is made up of 14 amino acids. DNA of the CDR3: TGTGCCAGCAGCTTGAAGGAGCGCACCGGGGAGCTGTTTTTT. This sequence encodes CASSLKERTGELFF.

This clonotype was observed many times. The rearrangement links TRBV30 to TRBJ2-5; a possible D gene is TRBD2 (6 bases). Trimming removed 0 bases from V and 6 bases from J, with 14 bases in between. There are 14 residues in the CDR3. CDR1 and CDR2 from the germline V gene are GTSNPN and SVGIG (reference sequence). CDR3 nucleotide sequence: TGTGCCTGGAGTGTTGGGGATAGCGGAAAGACCCAGTACTTC. This translates into CAWSVGDSGKTQYF.

This clonotype was seen a few times. This sequence may be a read error, since a much larger clone differs from it by one base. The chain joins TRBV6-1 to TRBJ1-1; no firm D call. The CDR3 consists of 13 residues. Trimming removed 5 bases at V and 0 bases at J, with 7 bases between. Germline loops: CDR1 MNHNS, CDR2 SASEGT. CDR3 sequence (DNA): TGTGCCAGCAGTATGGACGTGAACACTGAAGCTTTCTTT. Translating it yields CASSMDVNTEAFF.

At least ten counts were recorded for this clonotype. For the CDR3, the DNA is TGTGCCAGCACAATTTCGGGGTCTAACTATGGCTACACCTTC. This gives the protein CASTISGSNYGYTF. The chain is built from TRBV5-5 and TRBJ1-2; D is unresolved. Germline CDR1 and CDR2: SGHKS and YYEKEE (reference sequence). Trimming left V 6 bases short and J 0 bases short, with 12 bases between. The CDR3 has 14 residues.

This clonotype was seen repeatedly, ten times or more. The chain couples TRBV11-2 to TRBJ2-7; D gene uncertain. Germline V gene lookup returns CDR1 SGHAT and CDR2 FQNNGV. There are 11 residues in the CDR3. As DNA, the CDR3 is TGTGCAGCACAAAGCCCCTACGAGCAGTACTTC. Translating gives CAAQSPYEQYF. Complete variable domain (other parts from reference TRBV11-2 and TRBJ2-7): EAGVAQSPRYKIIEKRQSVAFWCNPISGHATLYWYQQILGQGPKLLIQFQNNGVVDDSQLPKDRFSAERLKGVDSTLKIQPAKLEDSAVYLCAAQSPYEQYFGPGTRLTVT.

This rearrangement joins TRBV6-2 or TRBV6-3 to TRBJ2-7, with TRBD2 matching 7 bases. The germline V gene encodes CDR1 MNHEY and CDR2 SVGEGT. The V gene end was trimmed by 6 bases and the J gene end by 7 bases; junction bases not matched to a gene: 21. The CDR3 has 17 amino acids. The DNA for the CDR3 is TGTGCCAGCAGATCGACCAAAGCGGGACTAACTTTACGGGAGCAGTACTTC. It encodes CASRSTKAGLTLREQYF.

This clonotype was observed many times. The chain is built from TRBV2 and TRBJ1-6, with D perhaps matching TRBD1 (5 bases). The V end was cut by 7 bases, the J end by 7 bases, with 23 bases between. The length of the CDR3 is 17 residues. In germline, CDR1 is SNHLY, CDR2 FYNNEI. The CDR3 DNA reads as TGTGCCAGCATCTCGGGGGAGGTGGGGCCATCGAATTCACCCCTCCACTTT. Translated, it gives CASISGEVGPSNSPLHF.

This clonotype was seen ten or more times. V and J are TRBV6-1 and TRBJ2-7; no reliable D call. V gave up 2 bases and J gave up 9 bases, with 17 bases separating them. Germline V CDR1 and CDR2: MNHNS, SASEGT. The CDR3 covers 14 residues. CDR3 in DNA: TGTGCCAGCAGTGAATTCGTGTTTAAAAATGGGCAGTACTTC. Its protein product is CASSEFVFKNGQYF.

This clonotype was seen at least ten times. The chain is built from TRBV7-2 and TRBJ2-7; 8 bases agree with TRBD2. Germline values: CDR1 SGHTA, CDR2 FQGNSA. Trimming cost V 0 bases and J 2 bases; bases outside gene matches: 12. This CDR3 region has 18 residues. CDR3 sequence (DNA): TGTGCCAGCAGCTTAGCGGCGGGAGGCCACCCTAGCCCCTACGAGCAGTACTTC. This gives the protein CASSLAAGGHPSPYEQYF.

The sample holds a few counts of this clonotype. The genes are TRBV5-1 and TRBJ2-5; D could derive from TRBD1 or TRBD2 (5 bases each). Germline V gives CDR1 SGHRS, CDR2 YFSETQ. This CDR3 region has 14 residues. The V end was cut by 4 bases, the J end by 2 bases, with 12 bases between. In nucleotides, the CDR3 is TGCGCCAGCAGCCCCCTGGGACCTCAAGAGACCCAGTACTTC. This codes for CASSPLGPQETQYF.

The table lists this clonotype with many counts. V gene TRBV24-1 combines with J gene TRBJ2-7; 14 bases are shared with TRBD2. The CDR3 runs to 12 residues. V lost 9 bases to trimming and J lost 7 bases; unmatched junction nucleotides: 1. Germline V gives CDR1 KGHDR, CDR2 SFDVKD. CDR3 coding DNA: TGTGCCACCGGGACTAGCGGGGGAGAGCAGTACTTC. This encodes CATGTSGGEQYF.

The V call is TRBV7-2, the J call TRBJ2-7, with a tentative D call TRBD1 (6 bases). Trimming took off 5 bases at V and 5 bases at J, with 16 bases between the two ends. CDR3 length equals 14 residues. Germline-derived CDR1 and CDR2 are SGHTA and FQGNSA. The CDR3 coding sequence is TGTGCCAGCAGCGCGCTACTAGGGGGAAACGAGCAGTACTTC. Amino acids: CASSALLGGNEQYF.

The V gene is TRBV5-1, the J gene TRBJ2-7; the D is unclear. This CDR3 contains 13 residues. Germline-derived CDR1 and CDR2 are SGHRS and YFSETQ. Trimming shortened V by 0 bases and J by 4 bases, and 8 bases separated the two germline ends. DNA of the CDR3: TGCGCCAGCAGCTTGGAGTCAAGATACGAGCAGTACTTC. Encoded protein: CASSLESRYEQYF.

There are many counts of this clonotype. V gene TRBV27 combines with J gene TRBJ1-5, with 7 bases identical to TRBD1. The J segment lost 1 base and the V segment lost 2 bases, leaving 5 bases of the junction unmatched. This CDR3 has 16 residues. From germline, CDR1 is MNHEY and CDR2 SMNVEV (reference sequence). CDR3 in amino acids: CASSLRTGLSNQPQHF. DNA for the CDR3: TGTGCCAGCAGTTTAAGGACAGGTCTGAGCAATCAGCCCCAGCATTTT.

This clonotype showed up many times. The CDR3 nucleotides read TGTGCCAGCACCAAATACGAGCAGTACTTC. Translation gives CASTKYEQYF. The J gene is TRBJ2-7, the V gene TRBV2; D not resolved. Germline-derived CDR1 and CDR2 are SNHLY and FYNNEI. V lost 7 bases and J lost 4, with 5 bases in between. CDR3 length: 10 amino acids.